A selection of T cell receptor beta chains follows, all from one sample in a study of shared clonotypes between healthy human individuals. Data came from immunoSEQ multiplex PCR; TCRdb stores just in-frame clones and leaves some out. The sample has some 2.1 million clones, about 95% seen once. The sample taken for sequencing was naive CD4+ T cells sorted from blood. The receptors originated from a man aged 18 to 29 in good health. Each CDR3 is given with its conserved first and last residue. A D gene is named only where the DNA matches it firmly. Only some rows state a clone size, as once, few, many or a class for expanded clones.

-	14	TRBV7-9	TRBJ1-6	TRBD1	CASSSTGVISPLHF	TGTGCCAGCAGCTCTACAGGGGTGATTTCACCCCTCCACTTT
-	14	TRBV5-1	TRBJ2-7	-	CASSLVVDSYEQYF	TGCGCCAGCAGCTTGGTGGTCGACTCCTACGAGCAGTACTTC
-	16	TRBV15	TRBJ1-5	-	CATSSLTGTPNQPQHF	TGTGCCACCAGCTCTCTAACCGGGACACCCAATCAGCCCCAGCATTTT
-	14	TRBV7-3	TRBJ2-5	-	CASSLSGGEETQYF	TGTGCCAGCAGCTTAAGTGGGGGCGAAGAGACCCAGTACTTC
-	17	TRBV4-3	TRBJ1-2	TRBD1	CASSQDGRTGTNYGYTF	TGCGCCAGCAGCCAAGATGGAAGGACAGGGACTAACTATGGCTACACCTTC
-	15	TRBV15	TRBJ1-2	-	CATSRDGHSNYGYTF	TGTGCCACCAGCAGAGATGGACACAGTAACTATGGCTACACCTTC
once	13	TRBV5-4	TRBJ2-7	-	CASSLRETYEQYF	TGTGCCAGCAGCTTGCGTGAGACCTACGAGCAGTACTTC
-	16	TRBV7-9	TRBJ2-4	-	CASSLVDLIAKNIQYF	TGTGCCAGCAGCTTAGTTGACCTTATAGCCAAAAACATTCAGTACTTC
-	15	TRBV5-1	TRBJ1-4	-	CASSLDGDQNEKLFF	TGCGCCAGCAGCTTGGACGGAGACCAGAATGAAAAACTGTTTTTT
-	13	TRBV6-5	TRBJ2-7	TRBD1	CASRGTETYEQYF	TGTGCCAGCAGGGGGACAGAAACCTACGAGCAGTACTTC
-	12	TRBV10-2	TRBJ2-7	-	CASSESGIEQYF	TGCGCCAGCAGTGAGTCAGGGATCGAGCAGTACTTC
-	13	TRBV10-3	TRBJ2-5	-	CAISDRGRETQYF	TGTGCCATCAGTGATCGAGGGAGAGAGACCCAGTACTTC
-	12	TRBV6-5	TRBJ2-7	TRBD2	CASTGGGNEQYF	TGTGCCAGCACCGGGGGGGGGAACGAGCAGTACTTC
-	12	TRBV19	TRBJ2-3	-	CASSFSADTQYF	TGTGCCAGTAGCTTTAGCGCAGATACGCAGTATTTT
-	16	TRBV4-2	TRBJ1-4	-	CASSQGTATSGEKLFF	TGTGCCAGCAGCCAAGGGACAGCCACTAGCGGTGAAAAACTGTTTTTT
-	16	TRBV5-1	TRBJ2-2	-	CASSHNLIAGTGELFF	TGCGCCAGCAGCCATAATCTTATCGCTGGGACCGGGGAGCTGTTTTTT
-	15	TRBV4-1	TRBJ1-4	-	CASSQGRGLGEKLFF	TGCGCCAGCAGCCAAGGAAGGGGCTTGGGTGAAAAACTGTTTTTT
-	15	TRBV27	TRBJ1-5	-	CASSPSAGHHRPQHF	TGTGCCAGCAGTCCCTCTGCAGGCCACCATCGGCCCCAGCATTTT
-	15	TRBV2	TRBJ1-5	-	CASSVTGGSNQPQHF	TGTGCCAGCAGTGTCACGGGGGGAAGCAATCAGCCCCAGCATTTT
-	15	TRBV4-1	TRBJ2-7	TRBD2	CASSLGLAGADEQYF	TGCGCCAGCAGCCTCGGGCTAGCGGGAGCGGACGAGCAGTACTTC
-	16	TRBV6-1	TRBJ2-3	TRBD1	CASSVSDPGGGYTQYF	TGTGCCAGCAGTGTCAGCGATCCAGGGGGTGGGTATACGCAGTATTTT
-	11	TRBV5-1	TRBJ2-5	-	CASSLQETQYF	TGCGCCAGCAGTCTCCAAGAGACCCAGTACTTC
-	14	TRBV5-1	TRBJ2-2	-	CASSPPRNTGELFF	TGCGCCAGCAGCCCCCCCAGAAACACCGGGGAGCTGTTTTTT
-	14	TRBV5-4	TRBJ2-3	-	CASSPGPLLDTQYF	TGTGCCAGCAGCCCGGGACCGTTATTAGATACGCAGTATTTT
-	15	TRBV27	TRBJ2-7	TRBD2	CASSSLAVLSYEQYF	TGTGCCAGCAGTTCCCTAGCGGTTCTCTCCTACGAGCAGTACTTC
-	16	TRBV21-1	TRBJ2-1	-	CASSNIEGASYNEQFF	TGTGCCAGCAGCAATATCGAGGGGGCTTCCTACAATGAGCAGTTCTTC
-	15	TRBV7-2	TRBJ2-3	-	CASSLEDGSTDTQYF	TGTGCCAGCAGCTTAGAGGACGGAAGCACAGATACGCAGTATTTT
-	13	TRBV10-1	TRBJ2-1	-	CASSVLGANEQFF	TGCGCCAGCAGTGTACTGGGGGCAAATGAGCAGTTCTTC
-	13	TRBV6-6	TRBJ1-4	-	CASRFTVNEKLFF	TGTGCCAGCAGATTTACAGTGAATGAAAAACTGTTTTTT
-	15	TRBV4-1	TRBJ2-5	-	CASSQVAQVGVAQYF	TGCGCCAGCAGCCAAGTAGCGCAAGTAGGGGTAGCCCAGTACTTC
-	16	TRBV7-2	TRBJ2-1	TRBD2	CASTPGRLAGVHEQFF	TGTGCCAGCACCCCCGGTAGACTAGCGGGAGTCCATGAGCAGTTCTTC
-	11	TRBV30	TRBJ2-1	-	CAWGQTNEQFF	TGTGCCTGGGGACAGACCAATGAGCAGTTCTTC
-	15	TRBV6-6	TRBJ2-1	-	CASSYGGANLNEQFF	TGTGCCAGCAGTTACGGGGGGGCTAATTTGAATGAGCAGTTCTTC
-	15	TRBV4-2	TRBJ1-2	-	CASSAWGGGNYGYTF	TGTGCCAGCAGCGCGTGGGGAGGGGGTAACTATGGCTACACCTTC
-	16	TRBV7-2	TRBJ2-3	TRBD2	CASSARLAGATDTQYF	TGTGCCAGCAGCGCTCGACTAGCGGGAGCCACAGATACGCAGTATTTT
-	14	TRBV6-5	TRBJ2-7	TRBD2	CASGGTSLPREQYF	TGTGCCAGCGGCGGGACTAGCCTTCCGCGCGAGCAGTACTTC
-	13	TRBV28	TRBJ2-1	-	CASSRDWTYEQFF	TGTGCCAGCAGCCGAGACTGGACTTATGAGCAGTTCTTC
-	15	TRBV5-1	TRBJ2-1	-	CASSYGGSSYNEQFF	TGCGCCAGCAGCTACGGCGGAAGTTCCTACAATGAGCAGTTCTTC
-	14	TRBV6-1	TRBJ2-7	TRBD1	CASRGGTGYYEQYF	TGTGCCAGCAGAGGGGGGACAGGGTACTACGAGCAGTACTTC
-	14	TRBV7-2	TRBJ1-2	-	CASSQRWQDYGYTF	TGTGCCAGCAGCCAGAGGTGGCAGGACTATGGCTACACCTTC
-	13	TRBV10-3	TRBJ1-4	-	CAIGDATNEKLFF	TGTGCCATCGGGGACGCAACTAATGAAAAACTGTTTTTT
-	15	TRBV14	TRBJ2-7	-	CASSQVSGHIYEQYF	TGTGCCAGCAGCCAAGTCTCGGGACACATCTACGAGCAGTACTTC
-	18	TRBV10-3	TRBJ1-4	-	CAISESGDRVGDHEKLFF	TGTGCCATCAGTGAGTCTGGAGATAGGGTGGGGGATCATGAAAAACTGTTTTTT
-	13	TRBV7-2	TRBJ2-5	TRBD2	CASSREAQETQYF	TGTGCCAGCAGCCGGGAGGCCCAAGAGACCCAGTACTTC
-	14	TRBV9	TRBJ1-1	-	CASSVGGRGTEAFF	TGTGCCAGCAGCGTAGGGGGCAGGGGCACTGAAGCTTTCTTT
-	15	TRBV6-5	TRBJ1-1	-	CASSWGGGRNTEAFF	TGTGCCAGCAGTTGGGGTGGGGGGCGGAACACTGAAGCTTTCTTT
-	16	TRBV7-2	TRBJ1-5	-	CASSLVPGSSNQPQHF	TGTGCCAGCAGCTTAGTTCCGGGTAGTAGCAATCAGCCCCAGCATTTT
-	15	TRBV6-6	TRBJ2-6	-	CASSYDHSGANVLTF	TGTGCCAGCAGTTACGATCACTCTGGGGCCAACGTCCTGACTTTC
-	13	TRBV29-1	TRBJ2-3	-	CSVAQGNTDTQYF	TGCAGCGTTGCCCAGGGGAACACAGATACGCAGTATTTT
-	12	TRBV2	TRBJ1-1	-	CASSEMNTEAFF	TGTGCCAGCAGTGAAATGAACACTGAAGCTTTCTTT
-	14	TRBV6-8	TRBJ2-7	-	CASSYKDGSYEQYF	TGTGCCAGCAGTTACAAGGACGGCTCCTACGAGCAGTACTTC
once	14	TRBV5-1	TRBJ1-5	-	CASSPDGGNQPQHF	TGCGCCAGCAGCCCGGATGGGGGCAATCAGCCCCAGCATTTT
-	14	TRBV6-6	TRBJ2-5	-	CASSLRSDGETQYF	TGTGCCAGCAGTCTACGGTCGGACGGGGAGACCCAGTACTTC
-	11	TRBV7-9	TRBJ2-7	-	CASNEGDEQYF	TGTGCCAGCAACGAAGGAGACGAGCAGTACTTC
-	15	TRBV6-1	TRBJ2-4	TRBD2	CASTHELAGPNIQYF	TGTGCCAGCACCCACGAGCTAGCGGGACCAAACATTCAGTACTTC
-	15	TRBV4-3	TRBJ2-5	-	CASSQDGRGGETQYF	TGCGCCAGCAGCCAAGATGGGCGAGGAGGGGAGACCCAGTACTTC